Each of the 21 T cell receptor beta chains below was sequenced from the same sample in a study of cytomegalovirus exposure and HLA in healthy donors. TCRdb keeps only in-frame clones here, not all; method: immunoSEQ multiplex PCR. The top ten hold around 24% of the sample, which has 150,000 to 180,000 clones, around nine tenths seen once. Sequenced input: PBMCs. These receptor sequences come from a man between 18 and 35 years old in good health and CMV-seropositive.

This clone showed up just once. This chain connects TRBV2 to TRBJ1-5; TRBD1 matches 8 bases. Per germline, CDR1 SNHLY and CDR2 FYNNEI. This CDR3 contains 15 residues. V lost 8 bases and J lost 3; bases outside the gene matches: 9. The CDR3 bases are TGTGCCAGCCAGAGACAGGGGCCCCTCAATCAGCCCCAGCATTTT. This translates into CASQRQGPLNQPQHF.

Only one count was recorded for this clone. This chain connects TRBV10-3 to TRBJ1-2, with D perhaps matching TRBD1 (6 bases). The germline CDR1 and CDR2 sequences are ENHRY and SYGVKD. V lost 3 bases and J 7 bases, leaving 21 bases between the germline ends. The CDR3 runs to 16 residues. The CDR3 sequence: CAISDGVGTTLGGYTF. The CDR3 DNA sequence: TGTGCCATCAGTGACGGGGTAGGGACAACCCTCGGTGGCTACACCTTC.

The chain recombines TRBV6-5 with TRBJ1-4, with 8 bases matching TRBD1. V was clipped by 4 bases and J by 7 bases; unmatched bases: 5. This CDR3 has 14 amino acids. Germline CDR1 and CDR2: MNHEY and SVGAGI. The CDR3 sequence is CASSFRGQGEKLFF. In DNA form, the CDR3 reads TGTGCCAGCAGTTTCAGGGGGCAGGGTGAAAAACTGTTTTTT.

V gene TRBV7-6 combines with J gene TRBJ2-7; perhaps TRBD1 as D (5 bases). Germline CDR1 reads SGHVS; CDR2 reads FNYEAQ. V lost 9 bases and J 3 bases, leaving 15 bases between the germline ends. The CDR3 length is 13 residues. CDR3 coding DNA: TGTGCCAGTCGAGGTGCAGGGAACTACGAGCAGTACTTC. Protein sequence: CASRGAGNYEQYF.

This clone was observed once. CDR3 coding DNA: TGTGCCAGCAGTTCAATCCAGACAGGGAAGACTGAAGCTTTCTTT. It is translated as CASSSIQTGKTEAFF. The rearrangement links TRBV6-5 to TRBJ1-1, with 7 bases aligning to TRBD1. CDR1 MNHEY and CDR2 SVGAGI come from the germline V gene. Trimming removed 4 bases from V and 5 bases from J; junction bases left unmatched: 10. This CDR3 contains 15 residues.

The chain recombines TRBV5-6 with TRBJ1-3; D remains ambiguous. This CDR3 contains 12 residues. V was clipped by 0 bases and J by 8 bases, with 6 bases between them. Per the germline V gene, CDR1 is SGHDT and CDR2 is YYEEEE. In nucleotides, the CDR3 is TGTGCCAGCAGCTTGGGGCCCCACACCATATATTTT. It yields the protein CASSLGPHTIYF.

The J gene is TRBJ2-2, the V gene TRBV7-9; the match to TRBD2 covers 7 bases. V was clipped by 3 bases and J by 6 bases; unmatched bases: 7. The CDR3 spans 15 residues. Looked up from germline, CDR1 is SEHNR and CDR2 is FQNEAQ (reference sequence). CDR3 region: CASSFSGRASGELFF. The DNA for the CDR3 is TGTGCCAGCAGCTTTTCTGGGAGGGCCTCCGGGGAGCTGTTTTTT.

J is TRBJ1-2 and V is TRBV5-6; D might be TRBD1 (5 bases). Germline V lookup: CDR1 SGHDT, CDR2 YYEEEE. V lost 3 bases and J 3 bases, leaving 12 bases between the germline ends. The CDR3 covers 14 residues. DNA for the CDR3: TGTGCCAGCAGCTCCCCCGACAGACACTATGGCTACACCTTC. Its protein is CASSSPDRHYGYTF.

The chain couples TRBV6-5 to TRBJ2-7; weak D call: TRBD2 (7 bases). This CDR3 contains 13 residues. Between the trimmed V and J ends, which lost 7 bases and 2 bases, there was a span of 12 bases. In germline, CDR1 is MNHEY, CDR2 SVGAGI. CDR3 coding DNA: TGTGCCAGCACCCCGGGGGGCGCCTACGAGCAGTACTTC. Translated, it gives CASTPGGAYEQYF.

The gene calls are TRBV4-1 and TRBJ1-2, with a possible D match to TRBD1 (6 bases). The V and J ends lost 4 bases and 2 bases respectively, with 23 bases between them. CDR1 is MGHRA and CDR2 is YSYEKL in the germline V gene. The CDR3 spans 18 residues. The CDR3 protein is CASSRGHTDRQKNYGYTF. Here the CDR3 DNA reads TGCGCCAGCAGCCGCGGACACACCGACAGGCAAAAGAACTATGGCTACACCTTC.

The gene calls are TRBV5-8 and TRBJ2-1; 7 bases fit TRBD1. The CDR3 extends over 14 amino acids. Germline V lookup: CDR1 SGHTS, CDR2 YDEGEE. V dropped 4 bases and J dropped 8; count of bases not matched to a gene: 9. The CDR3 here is CASSGMTGWHEQFF. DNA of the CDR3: TGTGCCAGCAGCGGGATGACAGGGTGGCATGAGCAGTTCTTC.

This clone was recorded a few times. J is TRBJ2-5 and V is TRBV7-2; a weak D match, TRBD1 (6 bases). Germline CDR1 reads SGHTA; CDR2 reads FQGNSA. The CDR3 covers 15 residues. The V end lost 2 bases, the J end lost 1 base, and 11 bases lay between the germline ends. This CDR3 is CASSLPDSSQETQYF. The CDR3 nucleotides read TGTGCCAGCAGCTTACCGGACAGCTCCCAAGAGACCCAGTACTTC.

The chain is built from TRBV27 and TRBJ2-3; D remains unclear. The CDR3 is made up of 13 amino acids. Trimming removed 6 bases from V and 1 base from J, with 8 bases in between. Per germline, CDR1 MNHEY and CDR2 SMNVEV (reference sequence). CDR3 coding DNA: TGTGCCAGCAGAACCCAGGGCACAGATACGCAGTATTTT. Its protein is CASRTQGTDTQYF.

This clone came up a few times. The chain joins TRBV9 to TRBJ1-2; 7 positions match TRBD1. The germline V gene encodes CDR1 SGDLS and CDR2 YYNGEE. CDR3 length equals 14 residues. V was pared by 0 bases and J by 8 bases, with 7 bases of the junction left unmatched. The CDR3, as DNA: TGTGCCAGCAGCGTAGTAGGACAGGTTGGCGGCTACACCTTC. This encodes CASSVVGQVGGYTF.

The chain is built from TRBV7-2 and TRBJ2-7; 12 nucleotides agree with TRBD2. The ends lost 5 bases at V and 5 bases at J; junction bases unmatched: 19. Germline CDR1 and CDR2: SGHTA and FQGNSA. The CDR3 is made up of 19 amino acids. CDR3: CASSGKLAGGPFAFHEQYF. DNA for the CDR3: TGTGCCAGCAGCGGAAAGCTAGCGGGGGGGCCTTTTGCATTCCACGAGCAGTACTTC.

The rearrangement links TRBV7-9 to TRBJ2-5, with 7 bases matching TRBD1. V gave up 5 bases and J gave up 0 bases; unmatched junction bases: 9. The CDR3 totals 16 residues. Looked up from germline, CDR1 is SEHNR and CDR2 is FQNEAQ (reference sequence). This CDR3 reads CASSLGTAKYQETQYF. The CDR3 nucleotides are TGTGCCAGCAGCCTCGGGACAGCCAAGTACCAAGAGACCCAGTACTTC.

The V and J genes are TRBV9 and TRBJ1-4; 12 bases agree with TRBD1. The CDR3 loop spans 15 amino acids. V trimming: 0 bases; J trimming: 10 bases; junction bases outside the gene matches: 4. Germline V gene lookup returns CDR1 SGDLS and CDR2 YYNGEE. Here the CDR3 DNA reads TGTGCCAGCAGCGTAGCGGGGACAGGGGGCGGAAAACTGTTTTTT. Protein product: CASSVAGTGGGKLFF.

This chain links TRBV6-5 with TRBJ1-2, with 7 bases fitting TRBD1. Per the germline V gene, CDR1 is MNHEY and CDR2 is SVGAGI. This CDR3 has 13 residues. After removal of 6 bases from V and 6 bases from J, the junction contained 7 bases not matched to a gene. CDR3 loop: CASRPQGHHGYTF. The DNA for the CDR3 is TGTGCCAGCAGGCCACAGGGGCATCATGGCTACACCTTC.

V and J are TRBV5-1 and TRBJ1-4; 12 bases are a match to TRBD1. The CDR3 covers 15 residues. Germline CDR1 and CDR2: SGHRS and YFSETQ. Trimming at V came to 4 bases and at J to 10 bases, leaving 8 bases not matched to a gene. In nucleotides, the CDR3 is TGCGCCAGCAGCGCCATGGGACAGGGGGCAGGAAAACTGTTTTTT. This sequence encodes CASSAMGQGAGKLFF. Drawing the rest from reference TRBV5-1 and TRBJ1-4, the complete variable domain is KAGVTQTPRYLIKTRGQQVTLSCSPISGHRSVSWYQQTPGQGLQFLFEYFSETQRNKGNFPGRFSGRQFSNSRSEMNVSTLELGDSALYLCASSAMGQGAGKLFFGSGTQLSVL.

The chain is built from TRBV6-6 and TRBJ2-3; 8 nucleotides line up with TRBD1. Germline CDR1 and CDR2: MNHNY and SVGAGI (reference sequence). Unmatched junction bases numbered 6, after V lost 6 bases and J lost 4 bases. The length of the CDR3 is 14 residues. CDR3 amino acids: CASSQQGVADTQYF. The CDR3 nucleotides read TGTGCCAGCAGCCAACAGGGGGTTGCAGATACGCAGTATTTT.

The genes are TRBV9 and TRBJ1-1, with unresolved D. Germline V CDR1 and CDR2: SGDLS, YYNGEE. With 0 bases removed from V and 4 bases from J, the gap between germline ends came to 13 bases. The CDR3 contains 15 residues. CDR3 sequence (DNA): TGTGCCAGCAGCGTAGAGGCAGCCCTAGGCACTGAAGCTTTCTTT. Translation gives CASSVEAALGTEAFF.